This T cell receptor beta chain was sequenced in a study of blood T cells in healthy people across ages. V was clipped by 6 bases and J by 3 bases; unmatched bases: 10. The V gene's germline CDR1 is MNHNS and CDR2 SASEGT. CDR3 length: 16 amino acids. In regard to this clonotype: Its antigen is unidentified.

Study-level findings and limits: With naive T cell percentage, TCR beta diversity showed a strong correlation. Age showed a roughly linear inverse relationship with TCR beta diversity per million T cells.

Each sample used at least 7 million PBMCs. A J-beta primer mix and a sample-barcoded 5' primer were used in a second PCR of about 7 to 11 cycles. With 12 random nucleotides, a template-switch adaptor tagged each individual cDNA molecule. TCRdb reanalysed the 5' RACE reads using MiXCR and keeps one entry per CDR3 protein. The repertoire includes 1.4 million to 1.5 million distinct CDR3 sequences, 42% of them detected once, and around 8% sits in the top ten. The sequencing input was blood. The chain recombines TRBV6-1 with TRBJ2-3; 9 bases match TRBD1. The TCR comes from a woman in her late teens or twenties in good health. The CDR3 bases are TGTGCCAGCAGAAGCAGAGGGACAGGGACTACAGATACGCAGTATTTT. Translated: CASRSRGTGTTDTQYF.